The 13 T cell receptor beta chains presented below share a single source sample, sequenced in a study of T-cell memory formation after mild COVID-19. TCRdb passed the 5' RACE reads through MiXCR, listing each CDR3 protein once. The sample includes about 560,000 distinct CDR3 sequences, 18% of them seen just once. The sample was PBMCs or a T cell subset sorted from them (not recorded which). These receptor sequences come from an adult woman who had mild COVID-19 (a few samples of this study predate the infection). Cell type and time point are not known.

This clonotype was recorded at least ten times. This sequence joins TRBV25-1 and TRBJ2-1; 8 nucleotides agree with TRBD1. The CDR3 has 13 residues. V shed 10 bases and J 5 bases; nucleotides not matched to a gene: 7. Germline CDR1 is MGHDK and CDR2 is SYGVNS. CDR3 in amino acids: CATADRDHNEQFF. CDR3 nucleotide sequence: TGTGCCACTGCGGACAGGGACCACAATGAGCAGTTCTTC.

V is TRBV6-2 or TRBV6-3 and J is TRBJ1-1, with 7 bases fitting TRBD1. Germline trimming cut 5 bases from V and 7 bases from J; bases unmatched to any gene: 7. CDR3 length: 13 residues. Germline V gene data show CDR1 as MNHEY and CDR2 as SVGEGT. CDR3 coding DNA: TGTGCCAGCAGTAAAGGACAGGATAATGAAGCTTTCTTT. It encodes CASSKGQDNEAFF.

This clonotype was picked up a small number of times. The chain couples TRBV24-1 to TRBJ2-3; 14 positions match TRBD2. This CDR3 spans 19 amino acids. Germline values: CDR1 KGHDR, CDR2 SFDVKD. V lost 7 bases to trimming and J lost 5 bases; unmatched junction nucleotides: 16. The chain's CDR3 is CATRGLAGEDTRGEDTQYF. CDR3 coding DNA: TGTGCCACCAGGGGACTAGCGGGAGAAGACACACGAGGCGAAGATACGCAGTATTTT.

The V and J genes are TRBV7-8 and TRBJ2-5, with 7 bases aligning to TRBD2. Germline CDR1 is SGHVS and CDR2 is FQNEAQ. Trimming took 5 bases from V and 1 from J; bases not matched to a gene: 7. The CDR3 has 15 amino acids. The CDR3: CASSDAAGVQETQYF. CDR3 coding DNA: TGTGCCAGCAGCGACGCGGCGGGGGTCCAAGAGACCCAGTACTTC.

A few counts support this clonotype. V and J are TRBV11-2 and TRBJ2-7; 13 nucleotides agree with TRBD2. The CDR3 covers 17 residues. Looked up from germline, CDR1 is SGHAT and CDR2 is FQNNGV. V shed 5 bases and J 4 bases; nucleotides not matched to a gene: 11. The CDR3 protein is CASSQPPGLAGRYEQYF. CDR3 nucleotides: TGTGCCAGCAGCCAACCTCCGGGACTAGCGGGAAGGTACGAGCAGTACTTC.

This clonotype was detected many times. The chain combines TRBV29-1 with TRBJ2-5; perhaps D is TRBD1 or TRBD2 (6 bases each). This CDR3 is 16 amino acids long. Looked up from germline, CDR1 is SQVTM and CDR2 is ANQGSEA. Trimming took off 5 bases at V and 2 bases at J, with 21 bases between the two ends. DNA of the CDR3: TGCAGCGTTAGTGGGGGGCCGAACCACCCACAAGAGACCCAGTACTTC. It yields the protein CSVSGGPNHPQETQYF. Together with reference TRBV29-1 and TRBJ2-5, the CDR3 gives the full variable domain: SAVISQKPSRDICQRGTSLTIQCQVDSQVTMMFWYRQQPGQSLTLIATANQGSEATYESGFVIDKFPISRPNLTFSTLTVSNMSPEDSSIYLCSVSGGPNHPQETQYFGPGTRLLVL.

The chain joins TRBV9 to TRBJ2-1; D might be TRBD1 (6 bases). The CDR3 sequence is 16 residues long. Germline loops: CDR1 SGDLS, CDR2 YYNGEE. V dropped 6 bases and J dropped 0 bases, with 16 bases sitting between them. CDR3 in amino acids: CASTIGGSVSYNEQFF. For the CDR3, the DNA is TGTGCCAGCACCATAGGGGGTTCGGTCTCCTACAATGAGCAGTTCTTC.

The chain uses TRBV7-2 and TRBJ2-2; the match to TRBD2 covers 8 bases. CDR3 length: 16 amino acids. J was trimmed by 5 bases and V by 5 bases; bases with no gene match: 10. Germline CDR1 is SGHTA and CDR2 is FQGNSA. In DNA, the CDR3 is TGTGCCAGCAGCACCCGTAGCGGGGCGGGAACCGGGGAGCTGTTTTTT. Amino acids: CASSTRSGAGTGELFF.

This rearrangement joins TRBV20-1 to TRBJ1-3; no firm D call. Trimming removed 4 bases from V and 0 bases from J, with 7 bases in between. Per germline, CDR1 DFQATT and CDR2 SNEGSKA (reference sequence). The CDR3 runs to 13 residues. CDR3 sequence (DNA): TGCAGTGCTACTAGGCCCTCTGGAAACACCATATATTTT. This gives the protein CSATRPSGNTIYF.

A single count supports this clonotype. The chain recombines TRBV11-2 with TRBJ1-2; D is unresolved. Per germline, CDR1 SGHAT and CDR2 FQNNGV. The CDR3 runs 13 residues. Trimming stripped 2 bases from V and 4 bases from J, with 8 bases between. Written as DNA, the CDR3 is TGTGCCAGCAGCTTATGGGGAGGCTATGGCTACACCTTC. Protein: CASSLWGGYGYTF.

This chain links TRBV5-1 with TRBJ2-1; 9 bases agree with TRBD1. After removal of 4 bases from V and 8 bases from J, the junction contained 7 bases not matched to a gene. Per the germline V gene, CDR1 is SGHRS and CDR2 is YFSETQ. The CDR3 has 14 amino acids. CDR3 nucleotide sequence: TGCGCCAGCAGCCCCACCGGGACAGGGCATGAGCAGTTCTTC. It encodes CASSPTGTGHEQFF.

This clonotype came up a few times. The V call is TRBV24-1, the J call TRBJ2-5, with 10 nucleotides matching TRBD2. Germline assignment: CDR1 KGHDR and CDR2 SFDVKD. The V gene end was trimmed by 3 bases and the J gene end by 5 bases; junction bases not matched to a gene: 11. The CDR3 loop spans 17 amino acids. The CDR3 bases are TGTGCCACCAGTGATAACCAGCGGGGGGGATTTCCGGAGACCCAGTACTTC. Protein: CATSDNQRGGFPETQYF.

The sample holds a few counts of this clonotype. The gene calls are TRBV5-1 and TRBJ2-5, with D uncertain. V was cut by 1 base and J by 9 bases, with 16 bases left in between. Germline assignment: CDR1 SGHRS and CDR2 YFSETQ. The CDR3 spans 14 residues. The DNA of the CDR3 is TGCGCCAGCAGCTTGTCCTCGTTGGGCGGAGCCCAGTACTTC. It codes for CASSLSSLGGAQYF.